The present T cell receptor (beta chain) was sequenced within a study of shared clonotypes between healthy human individuals. Across the whole study: For every donor, three CD4 naive, three CD4 memory, two CD8 naive and one CD8 memory plates were used. Overall study results and limits: The naive CD4 repertoires of several donors were compared, and about 5% of clonotypes were shared.

Concerning this clone: What it recognizes is unknown. The same CDR3 arises from other DNA sequences in this sample as well.

The CDR3 consists of 14 residues. The germline CDR1 and CDR2 sequences are LGHNA and YSLEER. Trimming took 0 bases from V and 3 from J, leaving 9 bases between them. Method: immunoSEQ multiplex PCR; TCRdb's copy keeps in-frame clones and lacks some. Found here are about 1,500,000 clones, 96% of them singletons; the top ten hold 0.95% to 1.5%. The rearrangement links TRBV4-3 to TRBJ2-7; a possible D gene is TRBD1 (6 bases). The TCR comes from a man aged 25 to 40 in good health. Sequencing was carried out using naive CD4+ T cells sorted from blood. Noted subset: CD45RA+ positively selected. Written as DNA, the CDR3 is TGCGCCAGCAGCCAAGAGGGCAGGGGCTACGAGCAGTACTTC. Translating gives CASSQEGRGYEQYF.